This TCR beta chain appears in the sequencing data of a study of T cell responses to AZD1222 COVID-19 vaccine. Regarding the study as a whole: It was only a handful of AZD1222 recipients who were seropositive at baseline. Mostly white British, mostly female donors; authors suggested clonal diversity may be underestimated. Increases in Spike-specific TCR breadth and depth were seen after two AZD1222 doses.

To note about this clone: Its cognate antigen is unknown.

Clones were sequenced by immunoSEQ multiplex PCR, and TCRdb holds only the in-frame ones, with some missing. This table has over 95,000 clones, approximately 91% appearing once. The receptor was isolated from an adult in good health. Source: peripheral blood, taken on day 0 of AZD1222 vaccination.

Written as DNA, the CDR3 is TGTGCCAGCAGCCCGGACGCTACTGAAGCTTTCTTT. This encodes CASSPDATEAFF. The rearrangement joins TRBV7-6 to TRBJ1-1; D gene uncertain. Trimming stripped 5 bases from V and 5 bases from J, with 9 bases between. CDR3 length: 12 amino acids. Germline lookup yields CDR1 SGHVS and CDR2 FNYEAQ.